A single sample gave rise to the 27 T cell receptor beta chains below, sequenced in a study of TIL therapy for anti-PD-1-resistant metastatic lung cancer. Sequencing used immunoSEQ v3. Method: immunoSEQ multiplex PCR; TCRdb's copy keeps in-frame clones and lacks some. The data show some 43,000 clones, around 79% seen once. The time point: pre-treatment sample, taken before nivolumab and TIL therapy. Sequencing was performed on blood, taken at baseline. These TCRs come from a man between 65 and 85 years old with non-small cell lung cancer.

This sequence joins TRBV6-5 and TRBJ1-1; D call uncertain. The germline CDR1 and CDR2 sequences are MNHEY and SVGAGI. Trimming cost V 6 bases and J 2 bases, with 10 bases left between them. CDR3 length: 13 residues. This chain's CDR3 is CASSKVGNTEAFF. As DNA, the CDR3 is TGTGCCAGCAGCAAAGTGGGTAACACTGAAGCTTTCTTT.

The table lists this clone with a few counts. The CDR3 nucleotides read TGCGCCAGCAGCCAGAGTTTCAGGGACACTGAAGCTTTCTTT. This gives the protein CASSQSFRDTEAFF. The V gene is TRBV4-1, the J gene TRBJ1-1; tentative D call: TRBD1 (5 bases). Trimming cost V 3 bases and J 3 bases, with 11 bases left between them. Germline V lookup: CDR1 MGHRA, CDR2 YSYEKL. The CDR3 loop spans 14 amino acids.

The chain recombines TRBV5-1 with TRBJ1-5; 9 bases line up with TRBD1. The CDR3 covers 15 residues. Germline V gene sequence: CDR1 SGHRS, CDR2 YFSETQ. V dropped 4 bases and J dropped 3; count of bases not matched to a gene: 5. The CDR3 region is CASSPGQGNNQPQHF. The CDR3 nucleotides read TGCGCCAGCAGCCCGGGACAGGGCAACAATCAGCCCCAGCATTTT.

This clone was detected once. The V and J genes are TRBV7-2 and TRBJ1-1, with no clear D. Germline V gives CDR1 SGHTA, CDR2 FQGNSA. The CDR3 consists of 13 residues. The V gene lost 4 bases and the J gene lost 1 base, with 7 bases spanning the gap. In DNA, the CDR3 is TGTGCCAGCAGCTACGGAGGGAACACTGAAGCTTTCTTT. Translated, it gives CASSYGGNTEAFF.

The V gene is TRBV5-1, the J gene TRBJ2-1, with TRBD2 matching 11 bases. CDR1 and CDR2 (germline): SGHRS, YFSETQ. CDR3 size: 17 residues. J gave up 4 bases and V 2 bases, and 8 bases lay outside the gene matches. This chain's CDR3 is CASSFSGRAETYNEQFF. CDR3 in DNA: TGCGCCAGCAGCTTTAGCGGGAGGGCCGAAACTTACAATGAGCAGTTCTTC.

V and J are TRBV6-5 and TRBJ1-1; tentatively, D is TRBD1 (5 bases). Trimming left V 1 base short and J 4 bases short, with 16 bases between. The CDR3 has 16 residues. Germline CDR1 and CDR2: MNHEY and SVGAGI. CDR3 DNA sequence: TGTGCCAGCAGTTACTTTATCGCGGGGCGCAGCACTGAAGCTTTCTTT. Its protein is CASSYFIAGRSTEAFF.

CDR3 residues: CASSLGQGRYYGYTF. DNA of the CDR3: TGTGCCAGTAGTCTCGGACAGGGTCGGTACTATGGCTACACCTTC. The chain links TRBV19 to TRBJ1-2; 8 bases line up with TRBD1. This CDR3 has 15 residues. Trimming at V came to 5 bases and at J to 3 bases, leaving 8 bases not matched to a gene. CDR1 LNHDA and CDR2 SQIVND come from the germline V gene (reference sequence). Full variable domain (missing parts from reference TRBV19 and TRBJ1-2): DGGITQSPKYLFRKEGQNVTLSCEQNLNHDAMYWYRQDPGQGLRLIYYSQIVNDFQKGDIAEGYSVSREKKESFPLTVTSAQKNPTAFYLCASSLGQGRYYGYTFGSGTRLTVV.

The chain links TRBV6-5 to TRBJ2-7; D may be TRBD1 (5 bases). Germline assignment: CDR1 MNHEY and CDR2 SVGAGI. The CDR3 is 14 amino acids. Trimming removed 5 bases at V and 6 bases at J, with 17 bases between. CDR3: CASSRTGIGSEQYF. Here the CDR3 DNA reads TGTGCCAGCAGTCGCACAGGTATAGGATCCGAGCAGTACTTC.

Here the CDR3 reads CASSLVQGRLNTEAFF. CDR3 DNA: TGTGCCAGCAGCTTAGTCCAGGGTCGGTTGAACACTGAAGCTTTCTTT. The rearrangement uses TRBV7-2 and TRBJ1-1; a possible D gene is TRBD1 (5 bases). Between the trimmed V and J ends, which lost 1 base and 0 bases, there was a span of 12 bases. This CDR3 has 16 amino acids. From germline, CDR1 is SGHTA and CDR2 FQGNSA.

This chain joins TRBV19 and TRBJ1-1; possibly TRBD1 for D (5 bases). Between the trimmed V and J ends, which lost 5 bases and 3 bases, there was a span of 13 bases. The length of the CDR3 is 14 residues. Germline V gene lookup returns CDR1 LNHDA and CDR2 SQIVND (reference sequence). CDR3 sequence (DNA): TGTGCCAGTAGTGATCCCGGCAGGGACACTGAAGCTTTCTTT. Its translation is CASSDPGRDTEAFF.

J is TRBJ2-3 and V is TRBV4-2; D is uncertain. This CDR3 has 16 amino acids. The V gene's germline CDR1 is LGHNA and CDR2 YNFKEQ. The V and J ends lost 4 bases and 1 base respectively, with 15 bases between them. The CDR3 coding sequence is TGTGCCAGCAGCCCATCCGGAGCCCCTGGCACAGATACGCAGTATTTT. This encodes CASSPSGAPGTDTQYF.

Of note for this clone: At the DNA level, this CDR3 is encoded by other sequences in the same sample as well. This chain joins TRBV28 and TRBJ2-7; D call uncertain. Germline V gene sequence: CDR1 MDHEN, CDR2 SYDVKM. The V end was cut by 5 bases, the J end by 0 bases, with 5 bases between. This CDR3 has 12 amino acids. CDR3 in DNA: TGTGCCAGCAGTCTTAGCTCCTACGAGCAGTACTTC. Encoded protein: CASSLSSYEQYF.

This chain joins TRBV28 and TRBJ2-4; D gene ambiguous. V lost 3 bases and J 9 bases, leaving 12 bases between the germline ends. Looked up from germline, CDR1 is MDHEN and CDR2 is SYDVKM. The CDR3 runs to 13 residues. In DNA, the CDR3 is TGTGCCAGCAGTTTGCGGCAGCCCCCCATTCAGTACTTC. It is translated as CASSLRQPPIQYF.

This sequence joins TRBV29-1 and TRBJ2-3; D call uncertain. The CDR3 consists of 12 residues. Trimming removed 4 bases from V and 4 bases from J, with 9 bases in between. CDR1 SQVTM and CDR2 ANQGSEA come from the germline V gene. The DNA of the CDR3 is TGCAGCGTTGTTCACGGCGCAGATACGCAGTATTTT. Translating gives CSVVHGADTQYF.

The chain joins TRBV27 to TRBJ2-7; D possibly matches TRBD1 or TRBD2 (5 bases each). Trimming took 0 bases from V and 1 from J, leaving 13 bases between them. The germline CDR1 and CDR2 sequences are MNHEY and SMNVEV (reference sequence). This CDR3 is built from 16 residues. DNA of the CDR3: TGTGCCAGCAGTTTATCGTACCAGGGACGATCCTACGAGCAGTACTTC. This codes for CASSLSYQGRSYEQYF.

The chain has TRBV27 and TRBJ1-1; D is unresolved. The CDR3 has 15 amino acids. Trimming removed 6 bases from V and 0 bases from J, with 14 bases in between. Germline V gene lookup returns CDR1 MNHEY and CDR2 SMNVEV (reference sequence). This CDR3 is CASSRKLGLNTEAFF. In nucleotides, the CDR3 is TGTGCCAGCAGCAGAAAGCTGGGTTTGAACACTGAAGCTTTCTTT.

V is TRBV19 and J is TRBJ1-1, with 9 bases fitting TRBD1. CDR1 is LNHDA and CDR2 is SQIVND in the germline V gene (reference sequence). The CDR3 is 16 residues long. V was clipped by 5 bases and J by 5 bases; unmatched bases: 12. CDR3 protein: CASSDTPGTGRTEAFF. CDR3 DNA sequence: TGTGCCAGTAGTGATACTCCCGGGACAGGGAGGACTGAAGCTTTCTTT.

This clone was found a few times. The chain has TRBV28 and TRBJ1-2, with D hard to call. Germline V gene sequence: CDR1 MDHEN, CDR2 SYDVKM. Trimming cost V 8 bases and J 4 bases, with 14 bases left between them. This CDR3 region has 13 residues. DNA of the CDR3: TGTGCCAGCGGTTCAACCTGGACCTATGGCTACACCTTC. It encodes CASGSTWTYGYTF.

The rearrangement links TRBV25-1 to TRBJ2-5, with D maybe TRBD2 (6 bases). Germline values: CDR1 MGHDK, CDR2 SYGVNS. Deletions cut 0 bases from V and 5 bases from J, with 10 bases between. The CDR3 extends over 14 amino acids. CDR3 DNA: TGTGCCAGCAGTGAATATGGGGGGACGGAGACCCAGTACTTC. It codes for CASSEYGGTETQYF.

This clone was observed once. The J gene is TRBJ1-1, the V gene TRBV4-2, with unresolved D. The CDR3 is 14 amino acids. Germline CDR1 is LGHNA and CDR2 is YNFKEQ. The V end was cut by 4 bases, the J end by 7 bases, with 16 bases between. The chain's CDR3 is CASSPSPNEIEAFF. The CDR3 region has the DNA TGTGCCAGCAGCCCTTCGCCGAACGAGATTGAAGCTTTCTTT.

The chain carries TRBV9 and TRBJ2-1; D gene ambiguous. Trimming cost V 0 bases and J 5 bases, with 12 bases left between them. The V gene's germline CDR1 is SGDLS and CDR2 YYNGEE. CDR3 size: 15 residues. The CDR3 region is CASSVVGGRNNEQFF. The DNA for the CDR3 is TGTGCCAGCAGCGTAGTGGGCGGTAGGAACAATGAGCAGTTCTTC.

The chain has TRBV5-8 and TRBJ2-5; maybe TRBD1 (5 bases). There are 14 residues in the CDR3. Trimming removed 1 base from V and 7 bases from J, with 14 bases in between. CDR1 and CDR2 from the germline V gene are SGHTS and YDEGEE. This CDR3 reads CASSLTAARVTQYF. The DNA of the CDR3 is TGTGCCAGCAGCTTGACGGCAGCCAGGGTGACCCAGTACTTC.

This sequence joins TRBV6-1 and TRBJ2-5; 8 nucleotides match TRBD2. CDR3 length equals 13 residues. V was pared by 4 bases and J by 9 bases, with 7 bases of the junction left unmatched. Germline V CDR1 and CDR2: MNHNS, SASEGT. The chain's CDR3 is CASSANTGGAQYF. As DNA, the CDR3 is TGTGCCAGCAGTGCCAACACCGGGGGGGCCCAGTACTTC.

The chain carries TRBV7-3 and TRBJ2-1; 13 nucleotides line up with TRBD2. The CDR3 extends over 18 amino acids. Looked up from germline, CDR1 is SGHTA and CDR2 is FQGTGA. J was trimmed by 3 bases and V by 5 bases; bases with no gene match: 10. The CDR3 region has the DNA TGTGCCAGCAGCCCCACTAGCGGGAGGGCTAGTTACTACAATGAGCAGTTCTTC. It codes for CASSPTSGRASYYNEQFF.

The chain combines TRBV27 with TRBJ1-2; a weak D match, TRBD1 (6 bases). The germline V gene has CDR1 MNHEY and CDR2 SMNVEV (reference sequence). The CDR3 is 15 residues long. Trimming left V 5 bases short and J 6 bases short, with 19 bases between. The CDR3 DNA reads TGTGCCAGCAGTAAACTAAGCCGGGACAAAAATGGCTACACCTTC. Residues: CASSKLSRDKNGYTF.

V is TRBV18 and J is TRBJ2-1; 11 bases line up with TRBD2. The trim removed 2 bases at V and 5 bases at J, leaving 2 bases unmatched. The CDR3 is 15 amino acids. Germline CDR1 KGHSH, CDR2 LQKENI. The CDR3 DNA sequence: TGTGCCAGCTCACCATCGGGACTAGCGGACAATGAGCAGTTCTTC. This encodes CASSPSGLADNEQFF.

The chain carries TRBV11-3 and TRBJ1-4, with D unclear. Germline V gene lookup returns CDR1 SGHNT and CDR2 YENEEA. This CDR3 region has 14 residues. V was pared by 0 bases and J by 6 bases, with 8 bases between. For the CDR3, the DNA is TGTGCCAGCAGCTTAGAGGGCGCCGATGAAAAACTGTTTTTT. Translated: CASSLEGADEKLFF. The full variable domain, its missing parts supplied by reference TRBV11-3 and TRBJ1-4, is EAGVVQSPRYKIIEKKQPVAFWCNPISGHNTLYWYLQNLGQGPELLIRYENEEAVDDSQLPKDRFSAERLKGVDSTLKIQPAELGDSAVYLCASSLEGADEKLFFGSGTQLSVL.